The clone carrying this T cell receptor (beta chain) was counted a few times. Its antigen remains unidentified. Regarding donors, all were healthy bone marrow donors. This record belongs to a study of cytomegalovirus exposure and HLA in healthy donors. The PCR was carried out with 60 Vbeta primers and 13 Jbeta primers. Only in-frame clones appear in the TCRdb table, and some are missing; sequencing was by immunoSEQ multiplex PCR. The repertoire has 110,000 or so clones, 12% of them found once; the top ten carry approximately 16%. Trimming at V came to 4 bases and at J to 0 bases, leaving 9 bases not matched to a gene. This CDR3 is built from 16 residues. Per the germline V gene, CDR1 is SGHRS and CDR2 is YFSETQ. Overall study findings and caveats: A later analysis showed TCR association rates differing by HLA locus, peaking at DRB1 and lowest at HLA-C.

The material sequenced was PBMCs. The chain couples TRBV5-1 to TRBJ2-7, with TRBD2 matching over 8 bases. This clonotype originated in a man in his forties or fifties in good health and CMV-seropositive. In DNA, the CDR3 is TGCGCCAGCAGCCCGGGAGGGACGGATAGCTCCTACGAGCAGTACTTC. Its protein product is CASSPGGTDSSYEQYF.